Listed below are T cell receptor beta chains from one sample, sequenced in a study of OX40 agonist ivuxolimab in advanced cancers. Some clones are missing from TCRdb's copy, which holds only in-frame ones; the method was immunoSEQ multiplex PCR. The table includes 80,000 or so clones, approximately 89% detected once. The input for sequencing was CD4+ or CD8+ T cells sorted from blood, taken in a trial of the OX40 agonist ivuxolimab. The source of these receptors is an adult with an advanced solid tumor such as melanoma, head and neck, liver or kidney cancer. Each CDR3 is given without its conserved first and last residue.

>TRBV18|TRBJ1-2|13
ASSPQSGGSHGYT
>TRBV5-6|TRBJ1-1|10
ASSYSNTEAF
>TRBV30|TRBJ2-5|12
AWTSGGLRETQY
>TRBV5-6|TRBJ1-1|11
ASSLRGLREAF
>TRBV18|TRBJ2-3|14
ASSPRRRGSTDTQY
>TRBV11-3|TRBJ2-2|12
ASSLAPVHGELF
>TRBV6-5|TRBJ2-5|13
ASSYAAEPQETQY
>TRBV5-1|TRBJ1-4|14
ASSTDRPSTNEKLF
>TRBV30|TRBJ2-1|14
AWSVMGQTNYNEQF
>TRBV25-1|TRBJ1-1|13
ASSTNRGGRTEAF
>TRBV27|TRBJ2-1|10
ASSPSRGEQF
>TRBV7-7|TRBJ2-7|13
ASSLAPGSFDEQY
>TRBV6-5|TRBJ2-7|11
ASREGGFREQY
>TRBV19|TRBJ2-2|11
ASSIFGTGELF
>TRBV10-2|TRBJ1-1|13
ASSPRQALNTEAF
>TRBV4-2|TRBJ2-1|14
ASSQDGTATYNEQF
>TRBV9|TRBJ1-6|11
ASSTTTNSPLH